The 20 T cell receptor beta chains in this list originate from one sample, sequenced in a study of STAT5B mutations in CD4+ large granular lymphocyte leukemia. The data were produced by immunoSEQ multiplex PCR, yet TCRdb's version contains in-frame clones alone and is incomplete. This table has 20,000 to 25,000 clones, around 72% appearing once. Sequenced input: CD4+ T cells from blood buffy coats. The receptors were gathered from a human donor in good health.

The chain uses TRBV5-1 and TRBJ2-1; 9 bases fit TRBD2. The CDR3 has 15 residues. With V trimmed by 0 bases and J by 4 bases, 2 bases remained unmatched. From germline, CDR1 is SGHRS and CDR2 YFSETQ. CDR3 sequence reads: CASSLDSGGYNEQFF. CDR3 bases: TGCGCCAGCAGCTTGGACAGCGGGGGGTACAATGAGCAGTTCTTC.

The chain recombines TRBV11-2 with TRBJ2-1; possible D gene TRBD1, 7 bases. Germline CDR1 reads SGHAT; CDR2 reads FQNNGV. CDR3 size: 16 residues. Trimming took 1 base from V and 3 from J, leaving 13 bases between them. CDR3 residues: CASSLAGGNFYNEQFF. Written as DNA, the CDR3 is TGTGCCAGCAGCTTAGCAGGGGGGAACTTCTACAATGAGCAGTTCTTC.

V and J are TRBV4-2 and TRBJ1-6; TRBD1 agrees at 10 bases. Trimming took 0 bases from V and 4 from J; bases not matched to a gene: 12. Germline V CDR1 and CDR2: LGHNA, YNFKEQ. The CDR3 runs to 20 residues. In DNA, the CDR3 is TGTGCCAGCAGCCAAGAACCCCCGGGACAGGGGAAGGGATATAATTCACCCCTCCACTTT. Translating gives CASSQEPPGQGKGYNSPLHF.

The rearrangement joins TRBV10-3 to TRBJ2-5; D gene ambiguous. With the DNA end fitting TRBJ2-7 better, the J assignment may be wrong. Looked up from germline, CDR1 is ENHRY and CDR2 is SYGVKD. The CDR3 loop spans 13 amino acids. CDR3 sequence reads: CAISGHQTYEQYF. The CDR3 region has the DNA TGTGCCATCAGTGGACACCAGACCTACGAGCAGTACTTC.

J is TRBJ1-2 and V is TRBV20-1, with unresolved D. Germline V gene sequence: CDR1 DFQATT, CDR2 SNEGSKA (reference sequence). The length of the CDR3 is 11 residues. The V gene lost 3 bases and the J gene lost 10 bases, with 12 bases spanning the gap. CDR3 DNA: TGCAGTGCTAGGGCAGTAAACAACTACACCTTC. The encoded protein is CSARAVNNYTF.

The chain employs TRBV30 and TRBJ1-1; D remains unclear. The CDR3 is made up of 12 amino acids. Deletions cut 2 bases from V and 5 bases from J, with 9 bases between. Per the germline V gene, CDR1 is GTSNPN and CDR2 is SVGIG (reference sequence). CDR3 protein: CAWSLIRTEAFF. The DNA for the CDR3 is TGTGCCTGGAGTTTAATACGGACTGAAGCTTTCTTT.

This clone appeared a single time. This chain uses TRBV18 with TRBJ1-5; perhaps TRBD1 as D (6 bases). Trimming took 3 bases from V and 2 from J, leaving 11 bases between them. Germline V gene sequence: CDR1 KGHSH, CDR2 LQKENI. This CDR3 contains 15 residues. This CDR3 is CASSPDRWGNQPQHF. The CDR3 DNA sequence: TGTGCCAGCTCACCTGACAGGTGGGGCAATCAGCCCCAGCATTTT.

The chain couples TRBV19 to TRBJ1-3; D unresolved. The CDR3 contains 15 residues. CDR1 is LNHDA and CDR2 is SQIVND in the germline V gene (reference sequence). With 4 bases removed from V and 0 bases from J, the gap between germline ends came to 10 bases. For the CDR3, the DNA is TGTGCCAGTAGTAAGATTTTGTCCTCTGGAAACACCATATATTTT. This translates into CASSKILSSGNTIYF.

In DNA form, the CDR3 reads TGTGCCAGCAGTGCCAGGGACGGAGCCTACGAGCAGTACTTC. As protein: CASSARDGAYEQYF. The chain joins TRBV6-6 to TRBJ2-7; D tentatively reads TRBD1 or TRBD2 (5 bases each). This CDR3 has 14 residues. The ends were cut back, 5 bases at V and 2 bases at J, with 13 bases in the middle. Germline CDR1 reads MNHNY; CDR2 reads SVGAGI (reference sequence).

The rearrangement links TRBV5-8 to TRBJ2-1, with 12 bases that match TRBD2. Looked up from germline, CDR1 is SGHTS and CDR2 is YDEGEE. V was pared by 2 bases and J by 5 bases, with 2 bases of the junction left unmatched. This CDR3 region has 15 residues. In DNA form, the CDR3 reads TGTGCCAGCAGCTTCCGACTAGCGGGAGACAATGAGCAGTTCTTC. Translating it yields CASSFRLAGDNEQFF. Drawing the rest from reference TRBV5-8 and TRBJ2-1, the complete variable domain is EAGVTQSPTHLIKTRGQQATLRCSPISGHTSVYWYQQALGLGLQFLLWYDEGEERNRGNFPPRFSGRQFPNYSSELNVNALELEDSALYLCASSFRLAGDNEQFFGPGTRLTVL.

This clone was counted between two and nine times. As DNA, the CDR3 is TGCGCCAGCAGCCGGCGGGACACTGAAGCTTTCTTT. As protein: CASSRRDTEAFF. The chain employs TRBV4-1 and TRBJ1-1; D remains ambiguous. The CDR3 has 12 residues. V gave up 4 bases and J gave up 3 bases, with 6 bases separating them. In germline, CDR1 is MGHRA, CDR2 YSYEKL.

This rearrangement joins TRBV6-1 to TRBJ2-7; D is ambiguous. This CDR3 contains 15 residues. Germline V CDR1 and CDR2: MNHNS, SASEGT. Deletions cut 0 bases from V and 3 bases from J, with 12 bases between. CDR3 nucleotide sequence: TGTGCCAGCAGTGAAGCCAAAACGCGCGGCTACGAGCAGTACTTC. Residues: CASSEAKTRGYEQYF.

The DNA for the CDR3 is TGTGCCACAGCGGACAGTATCTTCGAGCAGTACTTC. It encodes CATADSIFEQYF. The rearrangement links TRBV28 to TRBJ2-7, with D possibly being TRBD1 (6 bases). The CDR3 covers 12 residues. Germline V lookup: CDR1 MDHEN, CDR2 SYDVKM. V lost 10 bases and J 6 bases, leaving 16 bases between the germline ends.

This clone was observed a single time. The chain links TRBV5-1 to TRBJ2-7; TRBD1 is a possible D gene (6 bases). The CDR3 is 14 amino acids. CDR1 is SGHRS, CDR2 YFSETQ, per germline. V was trimmed by 4 bases and J by 2 bases, leaving 13 bases between them. The CDR3 bases are TGCGCCAGCAGCACCCGGACAGTCACCTACGAGCAGTACTTC. This encodes CASSTRTVTYEQYF.

In its sample, this clone was seen once. This chain connects TRBV5-5 to TRBJ2-7, with D unclear. Germline CDR1 and CDR2: SGHKS and YYEKEE (reference sequence). The CDR3 runs 12 residues. Trimming removed 4 bases at V and 1 base at J, with 6 bases between. In DNA, the CDR3 is TGTGCCAGCAGCCTGGTTTCCTACGAGCAGTACTTC. Its translation: CASSLVSYEQYF.

The chain links TRBV18 to TRBJ1-1; D possibly corresponds to TRBD1 (6 bases). V lost 5 bases and J lost 0, with 16 bases in between. The CDR3 has 16 amino acids. Germline loops: CDR1 KGHSH, CDR2 LQKENI. This CDR3 is CASSSRGQELNTEAFF. The CDR3 region has the DNA TGTGCCAGCTCATCCCGGGGGCAAGAATTGAACACTGAAGCTTTCTTT. The full variable domain, in which reference TRBV18 and TRBJ1-1 provide the parts outside the CDR3, is NAGVMQNPRHLVRRRGQEARLRCSPMKGHSHVYWYRQLPEEGLKFMVYLQKENIIDESGMPKERFSAEFPKEGPSILRIQQVVRGDSAAYFCASSSRGQELNTEAFFGQGTRLTVV.

The chain couples TRBV4-1 to TRBJ2-7; 8 bases align to TRBD1. With 6 bases clipped from V and 1 base from J, the junction kept 8 bases outside the gene matches. Looked up from germline, CDR1 is MGHRA and CDR2 is YSYEKL. This CDR3 spans 15 amino acids. CDR3 sequence reads: CASRPSGTGSYEQYF. CDR3 bases: TGCGCCAGCAGGCCCTCCGGGACAGGTTCCTACGAGCAGTACTTC.

J is TRBJ2-1 and V is TRBV6-5; D perhaps matches TRBD1 (6 bases). The CDR3 is 15 residues long. Germline V gives CDR1 MNHEY, CDR2 SVGAGI. Trimming cost V 7 bases and J 0 bases, with 13 bases left between them. The CDR3 nucleotides read TGTGCCAGCACCTCCCCGACAGGCTCCTACAATGAGCAGTTCTTC. Translation: CASTSPTGSYNEQFF.

This chain uses TRBV11-3 with TRBJ1-5; 8 positions match TRBD1. The CDR3 contains 18 residues. After removal of 7 bases from V and 7 bases from J, the junction contained 21 bases not matched to a gene. Germline lookup yields CDR1 SGHNT and CDR2 YENEEA. The CDR3 here is CASIKSVILDRVYQPQHF. CDR3 DNA sequence: TGTGCCAGCATCAAATCAGTCATTTTGGACAGGGTCTACCAGCCCCAGCATTTT.

In the case of this clone: An end of the junction does not agree with germline; a read error may underlie this. V is TRBV18 and J is TRBJ2-7, with D possibly matching TRBD1 (6 bases). CDR3 length: 17 amino acids. Germline CDR1 reads KGHSH; CDR2 reads LQKENI. The CDR3 coding sequence is TGTGCCAGCTCAGCACCTACGGACAGCAAAACAACCTACGAGCAGTACTTC. This gives the protein CASSAPTDSKTTYEQYF.